Following are 27 T cell receptor beta chains from one sample sequenced in a study of OX40 agonist ivuxolimab in advanced cancers. Measured with immunoSEQ multiplex PCR; TCRdb has only the in-frame clones, and not every one. The sample contains around 61,000 clones, about 80% of which appear only once. The sequenced sample was CD4+ or CD8+ T cells sorted from blood, obtained in a trial of the OX40 agonist ivuxolimab. The receptors here all came from an adult with an advanced solid tumor such as melanoma, head and neck, liver or kidney cancer.

The chain links TRBV9 to TRBJ1-4; D gene uncertain. The CDR3 has 17 residues. Germline V CDR1 and CDR2: SGDLS, YYNGEE. Trimming shortened V by 0 bases and J by 8 bases, and 20 bases separated the two germline ends. CDR3 coding DNA: TGTGCCAGCAGCGTAGGGCCCACAATTTCTATTCTGGAAAAACTGTTTTTT. It codes for CASSVGPTISILEKLFF.

The rearrangement joins TRBV28 to TRBJ1-2; D unclear. Germline values: CDR1 MDHEN, CDR2 SYDVKM. This CDR3 contains 10 residues. V lost 6 bases and J lost 5, with 4 bases in between. CDR3 loop: CASRDYGYTF. CDR3 DNA sequence: TGTGCCAGCAGGGATTATGGCTACACCTTC.

The chain employs TRBV28 and TRBJ1-4; TRBD1 aligns across 7 bases. Per germline, CDR1 MDHEN and CDR2 SYDVKM. The CDR3 consists of 15 residues. V was pared by 3 bases and J by 0 bases, with 1 base of the junction left unmatched. For the CDR3, the DNA is TGTGCCAGCAGTTTGGGACAGTCAACTAATGAAAAACTGTTTTTT. Amino acid sequence: CASSLGQSTNEKLFF.

The J gene is TRBJ2-5, the V gene TRBV2, with D tentatively TRBD1 (5 bases). CDR3 length: 14 amino acids. V was pared by 0 bases and J by 2 bases, with 7 bases between. Germline V gene lookup returns CDR1 SNHLY and CDR2 FYNNEI. For the CDR3, the DNA is TGTGCCAGCAGTGAAGCGCGACAGCAAGAGACCCAGTACTTC. Translated, it gives CASSEARQQETQYF. The full variable domain, with the rest looked up from reference TRBV2 and TRBJ2-5, is EPEVTQTPSHQVTQMGQEVILRCVPISNHLYFYWYRQILGQKVEFLVSFYNNEISEKSEIFDDQFSVERPDGSNFTLKIRSTKLEDSAMYFCASSEARQQETQYFGPGTRLLVL.

This chain connects TRBV6-1 to TRBJ1-3; tentative D call: TRBD1 (6 bases). This CDR3 is built from 16 residues. Germline assignment: CDR1 MNHNS and CDR2 SASEGT. Trimming took 4 bases from V and 0 from J, leaving 13 bases between them. The CDR3 DNA sequence: TGTGCCAGCAGTGGAGGGACACACTACTCTGGAAACACCATATATTTT. As protein: CASSGGTHYSGNTIYF.

The chain has TRBV10-1 and TRBJ2-1; D uncertain. In germline, CDR1 is WNHNN, CDR2 SYGVQD (reference sequence). This CDR3 spans 17 amino acids. Trimming removed 6 bases at V and 0 bases at J, with 18 bases between. The CDR3 sequence is CASSDPRHPFSYNEQFF. The CDR3, as DNA: TGCGCCAGCAGCGACCCAAGACACCCATTCTCCTACAATGAGCAGTTCTTC.

This rearrangement joins TRBV2 to TRBJ2-1; D ambiguous. V shed 6 bases and J shed 7 bases, with 13 bases lying between them. Germline-derived CDR1 and CDR2 are SNHLY and FYNNEI. This CDR3 has 13 residues. The CDR3 protein is CASRTLGGNEQFF. The CDR3 DNA is TGTGCCAGCAGAACCCTCGGTGGGAATGAGCAGTTCTTC.

As regards this clone: One end of the junction is discordant with germline, which a read error may explain. This specimen includes other DNA sequences encoding the same CDR3. The chain is built from TRBV7-9 and TRBJ1-2; no reliable D call. Germline V gene sequence: CDR1 SEHNR, CDR2 FQNEAQ (reference sequence). There are 12 residues in the CDR3. CDR3 in amino acids: CASQRTGYGYTF. CDR3 in DNA: TGTGCCAGCCAGCGGACTGGTTATGGTTACACCTTC. The full variable domain, its missing parts supplied by reference TRBV7-9 and TRBJ1-2, is DTGVSQNPRHKITKRGQNVTFRCDPISEHNRLYWYRQTLGQGPEFLTYFQNEAQLEKSRLLSDRFSAERPKGSFSTLEIQRTEQGDSAMYLCASQRTGYGYTFGSGTRLTVV.

V usage is TRBV11-1 and J usage is TRBJ2-3; 15 nucleotides line up with TRBD2. CDR1 is SGHAT and CDR2 is FQDESV in the germline V gene (reference sequence). The ends lost 5 bases at V and 5 bases at J; junction bases unmatched: 2. There are 15 residues in the CDR3. Here the CDR3 reads CASSLGLAGGDTQYF. For the CDR3, the DNA is TGTGCCAGCAGCCTGGGACTAGCGGGGGGAGATACGCAGTATTTT.

This chain connects TRBV6-9 to TRBJ1-1; D unclear. V lost 4 bases, J lost 1 base, and 1 base lay in between. This CDR3 spans 11 amino acids. Germline assignment: CDR1 MNHGY and CDR2 SVAAGI. Here the CDR3 reads CASSWNTEAFF. The CDR3, as DNA: TGTGCCAGCAGTTGGAACACTGAAGCTTTCTTT.

This chain uses TRBV2 with TRBJ2-3, with TRBD2 as a possible D gene (6 bases). This CDR3 is 13 amino acids long. Germline V gives CDR1 SNHLY, CDR2 FYNNEI. CDR3 in amino acids: CAGSREREDTQYF. CDR3 sequence (DNA): TGTGCAGGGTCCCGGGAGAGAGAAGATACGCAGTATTTT.

The rearrangement links TRBV30 to TRBJ2-3; TRBD2 matches at 8 bases. The trim removed 5 bases at V and 0 bases at J, leaving 10 bases unmatched. This CDR3 spans 16 amino acids. Germline V CDR1 and CDR2: GTSNPN, SVGIG (reference sequence). This chain's CDR3 is CAWSDGRGGSTDTQYF. In nucleotides, the CDR3 is TGTGCCTGGTCCGACGGGAGGGGGGGTAGCACAGATACGCAGTATTTT.

This chain's CDR3 is CASSTRTDPLSGNTIYF. CDR3 DNA: TGTGCCAGCAGCACTCGGACAGACCCTCTCTCTGGAAACACCATATATTTT. The V gene is TRBV9, the J gene TRBJ1-3; D perhaps matches TRBD1 (6 bases). The CDR3 has 17 amino acids. V was clipped by 4 bases and J by 0 bases, with 17 bases between them. Germline V CDR1 and CDR2: SGDLS, YYNGEE.

This chain connects TRBV11-2 to TRBJ1-2; D possibly corresponds to TRBD1 (5 bases). This CDR3 comprises 15 residues. Germline-derived CDR1 and CDR2 are SGHAT and FQNNGV. The V gene lost 3 bases and the J gene lost 6 bases, with 17 bases spanning the gap. CDR3 sequence (DNA): TGTGCCAGCAGCTTTATTGTGGGACCCCGTAATGGCTACACCTTC. As protein: CASSFIVGPRNGYTF.

V is TRBV5-6 and J is TRBJ1-2; 7 nucleotides line up with TRBD1. The CDR3 contains 15 residues. Germline CDR1 SGHDT, CDR2 YYEEEE. The junction had 4 bases not matched to a gene; V was cut back by 0 bases and J by 2 bases. The CDR3 protein is CASSLVAGGNYGYTF. CDR3 in DNA: TGTGCCAGCAGCTTGGTGGCAGGGGGGAACTATGGCTACACCTTC.

V gene TRBV10-3 combines with J gene TRBJ2-2, with a weak D call TRBD1 (6 bases). Germline CDR1 and CDR2: ENHRY and SYGVKD. The CDR3 length is 15 residues. With 7 bases removed from V and 6 bases from J, the gap between germline ends came to 18 bases. The CDR3 region is CAITEENRESGELFF. CDR3 nucleotide sequence: TGTGCCATCACGGAGGAGAACAGGGAGTCCGGGGAGCTGTTTTTT.

A remark on this clone: Within the sample, other DNA sequences also encode this same CDR3. V is TRBV29-1 and J is TRBJ1-2, with a possible D match to TRBD1 (5 bases). From germline, CDR1 is SQVTM and CDR2 ANQGSEA. V was trimmed by 4 bases and J by 2 bases, leaving 5 bases between them. The CDR3 spans 11 residues. The CDR3 loop is CSVAGNYGYTF. The CDR3 DNA sequence: TGCAGCGTTGCAGGGAACTATGGCTACACCTTC.

The chain carries TRBV6-1 and TRBJ1-5; possibly TRBD1 for D (5 bases). Germline V gives CDR1 MNHNS, CDR2 SASEGT. The length of the CDR3 is 15 residues. V shed 0 bases and J shed 5 bases, with 11 bases lying between them. The CDR3 DNA follows: TGTGCCAGCAGTGAAGCGGGGGGTCGGGATCAGCCCCAGCATTTT. It encodes CASSEAGGRDQPQHF.

This rearrangement joins TRBV29-1 to TRBJ2-3; 13 bases match TRBD2. After removal of 7 bases from V and 6 bases from J, the junction contained 10 bases not matched to a gene. The CDR3 runs 15 residues. Germline-derived CDR1 and CDR2 are SQVTM and ANQGSEA. CDR3 in amino acids: CSAKGLAGAGDTQYF. DNA for the CDR3: TGCAGCGCGAAAGGACTAGCGGGAGCTGGGGATACGCAGTATTTT.

The V call is TRBV27, the J call TRBJ1-2; 8 bases line up with TRBD1. Germline values: CDR1 MNHEY, CDR2 SMNVEV (reference sequence). This CDR3 region has 18 residues. J lost 0 bases, V lost 0 bases, and 9 bases had no gene match. CDR3 nucleotide sequence: TGTGCCAGCAGTTTATCGATTTTCGGGACAGGTACTAACTATGGCTACACCTTC. This encodes CASSLSIFGTGTNYGYTF.

The chain links TRBV18 to TRBJ2-2; D remains ambiguous. Germline assignment: CDR1 KGHSH and CDR2 LQKENI. The germline V and J ends were trimmed by 4 bases and 3 bases, with 3 bases remaining between them. This CDR3 is built from 12 residues. CDR3 sequence: CASSQDTGELFF. The CDR3 DNA reads TGTGCCAGCTCACAGGACACCGGGGAGCTGTTTTTT.

The chain combines TRBV6-5 with TRBJ1-2, with TRBD1 as a possible D gene (5 bases). The germline CDR1 and CDR2 sequences are MNHEY and SVGAGI. The ends were cut back, 0 bases at V and 8 bases at J, with 13 bases in the middle. CDR3 length: 14 residues. The DNA of the CDR3 is TGTGCCAGCAGTTACTCGATTTGGGGCCGCGGCTACACCTTC. Its protein product is CASSYSIWGRGYTF.

This chain uses TRBV7-9 with TRBJ1-1, with D unresolved. CDR1 and CDR2 from the germline V gene are SEHNR and FQNEAQ (reference sequence). V lost 1 base, J lost 1 base, and 4 bases lay in between. The CDR3 has 13 residues. In nucleotides, the CDR3 is TGTGCCAGCAGCTTAGACTCGAACACTGAAGCTTTCTTT. This gives the protein CASSLDSNTEAFF.

The gene calls are TRBV7-2 and TRBJ2-1, with D uncertain. The CDR3 covers 14 residues. Germline-derived CDR1 and CDR2 are SGHTA and FQGNSA. Trimming stripped 3 bases from V and 1 base from J, with 7 bases between. CDR3 bases: TGTGCCAGCAGCTTCCGACGGTCCTACAATGAGCAGTTCTTC. Translating it yields CASSFRRSYNEQFF.

The CDR3 DNA reads TGCGCCACCAAAATAACTAGTTCTGGGGCCAACGTCCTGACTTTC. Translated: CATKITSSGANVLTF. This rearrangement joins TRBV5-1 to TRBJ2-6; D perhaps matches TRBD2 (5 bases). CDR3 size: 15 residues. Germline assignment: CDR1 SGHRS and CDR2 YFSETQ. The V end lost 9 bases, the J end lost 1 base, and 14 bases lay between the germline ends. The whole variable domain, filled in from reference TRBV5-1 and TRBJ2-6, reads KAGVTQTPRYLIKTRGQQVTLSCSPISGHRSVSWYQQTPGQGLQFLFEYFSETQRNKGNFPGRFSGRQFSNSRSEMNVSTLELGDSALYLCATKITSSGANVLTFGAGSRLTVL.

V is TRBV7-2 and J is TRBJ2-1; 11 bases are a match to TRBD2. This CDR3 contains 14 residues. V lost 5 bases, J lost 8 bases, and 5 bases stayed unmatched. The germline CDR1 and CDR2 sequences are SGHTA and FQGNSA. In nucleotides, the CDR3 is TGTGCCAGCAGCCCAGATAGCGGGAGGGATGAGCAGTTCTTC. Protein sequence: CASSPDSGRDEQFF.

The rearrangement joins TRBV6-1 to TRBJ1-5, with 8 positions matching TRBD1. V trimming: 4 bases; J trimming: 2 bases; junction bases outside the gene matches: 4. CDR3 size: 15 residues. Germline lookup yields CDR1 MNHNS and CDR2 SASEGT. CDR3 sequence reads: CASSAPGQGNQPQHF. CDR3 bases: TGTGCCAGCAGTGCTCCGGGACAGGGCAATCAGCCCCAGCATTTT.